The 6 T cell receptor beta chains presented below share a single source sample, sequenced in a study of a mutant IDH1 vaccine in newly diagnosed glioma. Using immunoSEQ multiplex PCR, the repertoire was profiled, and TCRdb retains in-frame clones only, with some absent. This table has under 55,000 clones, roughly 90% appearing once. Their antigens are not known. Documented time point: week 11, during vaccination. Vaccinated patients received 300 ug of mutant IDH1 20-mer peptide per dose, with topical imiquimod. The sequenced sample was PBMCs, obtained from a glioma patient whose treatment included an IDH1 peptide vaccine. The receptors were gathered from a man aged 45-65 years with glioma.

Remarks on this clone: At one boundary the junction diverges from the germline segment, which might be a read error. The V call is TRBV5-5, the J call TRBJ2-1; the D gene is possibly TRBD1 (6 bases). This CDR3 comprises 14 residues. CDR1 and CDR2 (germline): SGHKS, YYEKEE (reference sequence). DNA of the CDR3: TGTGCCAGCAGCTCGTGGACAGACTACAGTGAGCAGTTCTTC. As protein: CASSSWTDYSEQFF.

The count of this clone is one. The gene calls are TRBV7-2 and TRBJ2-5; tentatively, D is TRBD1 (5 bases). Per germline, CDR1 SGHTA and CDR2 FQGNSA. The CDR3 totals 15 residues. The V end was cut by 3 bases, the J end by 2 bases, with 13 bases between. CDR3 sequence: CASSLARAAQETQYF. The DNA for the CDR3 is TGTGCCAGCAGCTTGGCCAGGGCAGCTCAAGAGACCCAGTACTTC.

The rearrangement links TRBV19 to TRBJ2-7, with TRBD1 identical over 9 bases. V lost 8 bases to trimming and J lost 5 bases; unmatched junction nucleotides: 7. The CDR3 is 13 residues long. CDR1 LNHDA and CDR2 SQIVND come from the germline V gene (reference sequence). CDR3 in amino acids: CASADRGINEQYF. As DNA, the CDR3 is TGTGCCAGTGCCGACAGGGGGATCAACGAGCAGTACTTC.

This chain connects TRBV5-1 to TRBJ1-4; 10 bases agree with TRBD1. The ends lost 0 bases at V and 8 bases at J; junction bases unmatched: 7. The germline V gene encodes CDR1 SGHRS and CDR2 YFSETQ. This CDR3 contains 16 residues. The CDR3 protein is CASSLGQGAREEKLFF. CDR3 sequence (DNA): TGCGCCAGCAGCTTGGGACAGGGGGCGAGGGAAGAAAAACTGTTTTTT.

V and J are TRBV6-1 and TRBJ2-3; D uncertain. Trimming took off 0 bases at V and 4 bases at J, with 8 bases between the two ends. CDR3 length: 14 amino acids. Germline CDR1 reads MNHNS; CDR2 reads SASEGT. The CDR3 region has the DNA TGTGCCAGCAGTGAAGCGCCAGATTCAGATACGCAGTATTTT. It specifies CASSEAPDSDTQYF.

This chain connects TRBV5-1 to TRBJ2-1, with D maybe TRBD1 (7 bases). CDR1 SGHRS and CDR2 YFSETQ come from the germline V gene. This CDR3 has 15 amino acids. Trimming left V 0 bases short and J 7 bases short, with 14 bases between. CDR3 region: CASSLDRGGYNEQFF. The CDR3 region has the DNA TGCGCCAGCAGCTTGGACAGGGGAGGTTATAATGAGCAGTTCTTC.